These T cell receptor beta chains were read from a single sample in a study of T cell clonotyping in hematopoietic cell transplantation. Sequenced by immunoSEQ multiplex PCR; TCRdb stores in-frame clones only, minus some. Of several thousand clones in the sample, more than 25% were seen once. The input for sequencing was peripheral blood mononuclear cells, taken 180 days after allogeneic stem cell transplant. All receptors come from a male patient between 40 and 50 years old who had an allogeneic stem cell transplant from an unrelated donor, so the T cells may come from the graft donor. Some clones in this sample may be carry-over from other donors' samples. CDR3s include the opening cysteine and the closing phenylalanine or tryptophan. A D gene is named only where the DNA matches it firmly. Size tells how often a clone was seen (once, few, many) or the class of an expanded clone, and some rows leave it out.

TRBV30	TRBJ1-5	few	-	TGTGCCTGGAGTGTACGTGGGGTCTCCCCCCAGCATTTT	CAWSVRGVSPQHF
TRBV6-5	TRBJ2-7	-	TRBD2	TGTGCCAGCAGTTACTCTACTAGCGGGCCCTACGAGCAGTACTTC	CASSYSTSGPYEQYF
TRBV9	TRBJ2-3	-	-	TGTGCCAGCTCCCCATGGACAGCTAGCACAGATACGCAGTATTTT	CASSPWTASTDTQYF
TRBV5-6	TRBJ1-3	-	-	TGTGCCAGCAGCTCCACGGACGTCTCTGGAAACACCATATATTTT	CASSSTDVSGNTIYF
TRBV30	TRBJ1-1	once	-	TGTGCCTGGAGTGTAAGCCTGACTGAGCACACTGAAGCTTTCTTT	CAWSVSLTEHTEAFF
TRBV4-1	TRBJ2-7	-	TRBD2	TGCGCCAGCAGCCAACCCGGGACTAGCGGGGGCTACGAGCAGTACTTC	CASSQPGTSGGYEQYF
TRBV6-5	TRBJ1-2	-	-	TGTGCCAGCACGGAGGGCCGGGGGACCTATGGCTACACCTTC	CASTEGRGTYGYTF
TRBV28	TRBJ2-5	few	-	TGTGCCAGCAGCCCGAGCTCCTCATCGGAGACCCAGTACTTC	CASSPSSSSETQYF
TRBV14	TRBJ1-2	-	-	TGTGCCAGCAGCCCATTCAGACTGAGTATGGCCCCAATACTGTTC	CASSPFRLSMAPILF
TRBV30	TRBJ2-5	-	-	TGTGCCTGGAGTGGAGTGACAGCCCAAGAGACCCAGTACTTC	CAWSGVTAQETQYF
TRBV6-5	TRBJ2-1	few	TRBD2	TGTGCCAGCAGTCGGACCGGGGCTAGCGGAAATGAGCAGTTCTTC	CASSRTGASGNEQFF
TRBV30	TRBJ1-1	few	-	TGTGCCTGGAGTACTAACCCGAACACTGAAGCTTTCTTT	CAWSTNPNTEAFF
TRBV19	TRBJ1-1	-	-	TGTGCCAGTCGCCAGGGAATCACTGAAGCTTTCTTT	CASRQGITEAFF
TRBV4-3	TRBJ2-7	few	-	TGCGCCAGCAGCCCTCACCTAACTAGCTACGAGCAGTACTTC	CASSPHLTSYEQYF
TRBV30	TRBJ1-4	-	-	TGTGCCTGGTCCCCACAGGGAGGGGAAAAACTGTTTTTT	CAWSPQGGEKLFF
TRBV19	TRBJ1-6	few	TRBD1	TGTGCCAGTAGTCCGGGACAGGGAGCTTCACCCCTCCACTTT	CASSPGQGASPLHF
TRBV14	TRBJ2-4	-	-	TGTGCCAGCAGCCAAGCTGTTGGCAAAAACATTCAGTACTTC	CASSQAVGKNIQYF
TRBV30	TRBJ1-2	-	-	TGTGCCTACGGGGATGGCTACACCTTC	CAYGDGYTF
TRBV30	TRBJ2-3	few	-	TGTGCCTGGAGTGTAGGGGACCGGGATACGCAGTATTTT	CAWSVGDRDTQYF
TRBV6-5	TRBJ1-5	few	TRBD1	TGTGCCAGCAGCCCGACAGGGGGCGTTCAGCCCCAGCATTTT	CASSPTGGVQPQHF
TRBV30	TRBJ1-3	-	-	TGTGCCTGGAGTGTAATGACAATATCTGGAAATACCATATATTTT	CAWSVMTISGNTIYF
TRBV7-9	TRBJ2-1	large	TRBD2	TGTGCTGGAGCGGGAGGGCCGGACAATGAGCAGTTCTTC	CAGAGGPDNEQFF
TRBV30	TRBJ2-7	few	TRBD2	TGTGCCTGGACCACTAGCGGGACGAAGCAGTACTTC	CAWTTSGTKQYF
TRBV30	TRBJ1-2	-	-	TGTGCCTGGAACACCTCCCCTGGGGCTCTCACCTTC	CAWNTSPGALTF
TRBV6-5	TRBJ2-7	-	TRBD1	TGTGCCACCGCCGGGACAGAGTACGAGCAGTACTTC	CATAGTEYEQYF
TRBV2	TRBJ1-2	-	-	TGTGCCAGCAGTGTAGGGGGGCCAGGGGGCTACACCTTC	CASSVGGPGGYTF
TRBV4-1	TRBJ1-1	-	TRBD1	TGCGCCAGCAGCGATAATTGGACAGGGAGGAACACTGAAGCTTTCTTT	CASSDNWTGRNTEAFF
TRBV30	TRBJ1-3	-	-	TGTGCCTGGAGTGAGACCACCTCTGGAAACACCATATATTTT	CAWSETTSGNTIYF
TRBV4-1	TRBJ1-2	few	TRBD1	TGCGCCGGCAGCCAAGAAAGAAGAGACAGGGGAACTAAATACACCTTC	CAGSQERRDRGTKYTF
TRBV30	TRBJ1-4	-	-	TGTGCCTGGAGTGCAGACGTGAATGAAAAACTGTTTTTT	CAWSADVNEKLFF
TRBV30	TRBJ1-2	few	-	TGTGCCTGGAGGGCATTGGGGGCAGGCTATGGCTACACCTTC	CAWRALGAGYGYTF
TRBV30	TRBJ1-2	-	-	TGTGCCTGGACCGATCCGGGTCCTGGCTACACCTTC	CAWTDPGPGYTF
TRBV4-1	TRBJ2-5	-	-	TGCGCCAGCAGCCAAGTCCCGGTCGGAGAGACCCAGTACTTC	CASSQVPVGETQYF
TRBV4-1	TRBJ2-1	-	TRBD2	TGCGCCAGCAGCCAAGAGGATCTAGCGGGGTATGAGCAGTTCTTC	CASSQEDLAGYEQFF
TRBV27	TRBJ2-1	few	-	TGTGCCAGCAGACCAGTTGCGGGGCGCGATGAGCAGTTCTTC	CASRPVAGRDEQFF
TRBV7-8	TRBJ1-2	few	-	TGTGCCAGCAGCTTAAATGGACTCCATAACTATGGCTACACCTTC	CASSLNGLHNYGYTF
TRBV30	TRBJ1-6	few	-	TGTGCCTGGAATAGGGGCTTCGATTCACCCCTCCACTTT	CAWNRGFDSPLHF
TRBV4-3	TRBJ1-2	-	-	TGCGCCAGCAGCCTATCGGGCGCAGGGAGCGGCTACACCTTC	CASSLSGAGSGYTF
TRBV29-1	TRBJ2-7	-	-	TGCAGCGTTGAGAGGCCAGGCTACGAGCAGTACTTC	CSVERPGYEQYF
TRBV30	TRBJ1-5	-	-	TGTGCCTGGAGTAGGCTGGATCAGCCCCAGCATTTT	CAWSRLDQPQHF
TRBV30	TRBJ1-2	-	-	TGTGCCTGGAGTGTAGGGTATGGCTACACCTTC	CAWSVGYGYTF
TRBV7-6	TRBJ2-2	few	TRBD2	TGTGCCAGCAGCTTAGTTTTATTGGTGACTAGCGGGAGAAAGATGGCCGGGGAGCTGTTTTTT	CASSLVLLVTSGRKMAGELFF
TRBV30	TRBJ1-5	few	-	TGTGCCTGGAGTCAACAGGTACATAGCAATCAGCCCCAGCATTTT	CAWSQQVHSNQPQHF
TRBV27	TRBJ1-4	-	-	TGTGCCAGCAGATCTTGGGGGGGCGCAAAACTGTTTTTT	CASRSWGGAKLFF
TRBV19	TRBJ1-1	-	-	TGTGCCAGTAGTATAGGATCGAACACTGAAGCTTTCTTT	CASSIGSNTEAFF
TRBV6-5	TRBJ2-1	few	TRBD2	TGTGCCAGCAGTTACTCGGGCGGGAGGACCTACAATGAGCAGTTCTTC	CASSYSGGRTYNEQFF
TRBV5-6	TRBJ2-7	once	-	TGTGCCAGCAGCTACAGGGTTCGCTCCACCGAGCAGTACTTC	CASSYRVRSTEQYF
TRBV2	TRBJ1-5	few	-	TGTGCCTCACGGGAGGGAAATCAGCCCCAGCATTTT	CASREGNQPQHF
TRBV30	TRBJ1-5	-	-	TGTGCCTGGAGGGCTAATTTAGGGGCTAATCAGCCCCAGCATTTT	CAWRANLGANQPQHF
TRBV30	TRBJ2-3	-	TRBD1	TGTGCCTGCATTTTAAGACAGGGAGCACGAGATACGCAGTATTTT	CACILRQGARDTQYF
TRBV19	TRBJ2-3	-	-	TGTGCCAGTAGTATGGCCCACCACACAGATACGCAGTATTTT	CASSMAHHTDTQYF
TRBV14	TRBJ2-7	few	TRBD1	TGTGCCAGCAGCCAGGCACCGGGACAGGTCTCCTACGAGCAGTACTTC	CASSQAPGQVSYEQYF
TRBV25-1	TRBJ1-5	few	-	TGTGCCAGCAGTGACCCAGCGGATAGCAATCAGCCCCAGCATTTT	CASSDPADSNQPQHF
TRBV30	TRBJ1-1	-	TRBD1	TGTGCCTGGAGTGATGGACAGGGAGGCACTGAAGCTTTCTTT	CAWSDGQGGTEAFF
TRBV7-2	TRBJ2-7	-	-	TGTGCCAGCAGCTTTGCGTCCGAGCAGTACTTC	CASSFASEQYF
TRBV30	TRBJ1-2	few	-	TGTGCCTGGACCAGGTCTATTAACTATGGCTACACCTTC	CAWTRSINYGYTF
TRBV30	TRBJ2-5	few	-	TGTGCCTGGGCTACCGGGACGGTGTCTCAAGAGACCCAGTACTTC	CAWATGTVSQETQYF